A single T cell receptor (beta chain) is shown here with its context. The antigen is unknown. This specimen comes from a study of identical twins' blood T cells. Donors were six healthy women in three monozygous twin pairs. Authors' processing steps: Each donor had about 100,000 to nearly 500,000 clonotypes. One entry per CDR3 protein, called by TCRdb with MiXCR from the 5' RACE reads. TCRdb assigned the V and J calls; the authors' analysis was not used. The top ten clones hold about 6% of a sample with roughly 380,000 distinct CDR3 sequences, roughly 28% of them seen once. Whole-study findings and limits: Environmental influences on twin similarity could not be excluded. V gene usage reportedly matched far better within twin pairs than unrelated donors.

This CDR3 is 17 amino acids long. CDR1 SGHNT and CDR2 YYREEE come from the germline V gene (reference sequence). The V and J ends lost 4 bases and 2 bases, in that order; junction bases with no gene match: 13. The chain couples TRBV5-4 to TRBJ2-5, with TRBD2 identical over 8 bases. Specimen: PBMCs. This receptor was identified in a woman aged 18-55 years in good health. The CDR3 nucleotides read TGTGCCAGCAGCGCTTACCTGCGGGGGGCTGCGCAAGAGACCCAGTACTTC. It codes for CASSAYLRGAAQETQYF.